Sequencing of this T cell receptor (beta chain) was carried out in a study of cytomegalovirus exposure and HLA in healthy donors. About the research overall: The same platform was used for the 130 or so validation repertoires as for the 666 first-cohort repertoires, as reported in a later analysis. General study points: Many donors carried some public TCRs, although rarity characterized most TCR sequences. Reports showed the classifier diagnosing cytomegalovirus status with high specificity and sensitivity.

Libraries were prepared by immunoSEQ multiplex PCR; TCRdb keeps only in-frame clonotypes and omits some of them. The sample records 140,000 to 150,000 clones, about 94% being singletons. Donors came from a validation cohort of over a hundred subjects, distinct from the first 666-subject cohort. The CDR3 totals 14 residues. The germline CDR1 and CDR2 sequences are SQVTM and ANQGSEA. With 5 bases clipped from V and 6 bases from J, the junction kept 11 bases outside the gene matches. Notes on this clone: As yet, its antigen is unknown.

Sequencing input: PBMCs. V usage is TRBV29-1 and J usage is TRBJ1-2, with 8 nucleotides matching TRBD1. The sequence was collected from a man between 18 and 29 years old in good health and CMV-seropositive. The CDR3 DNA is TGCAGCGTTCCTTCCGGACAGGGACGAGATGGCTACACCTTC. Amino acids: CSVPSGQGRDGYTF.